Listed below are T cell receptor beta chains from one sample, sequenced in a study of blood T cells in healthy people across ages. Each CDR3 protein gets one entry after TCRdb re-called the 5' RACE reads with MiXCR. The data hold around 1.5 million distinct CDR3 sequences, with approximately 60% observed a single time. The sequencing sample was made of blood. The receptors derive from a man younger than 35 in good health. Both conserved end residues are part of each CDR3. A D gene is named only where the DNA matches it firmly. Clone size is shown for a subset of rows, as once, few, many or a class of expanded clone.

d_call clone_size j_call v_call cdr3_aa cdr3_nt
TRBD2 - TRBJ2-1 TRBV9 CASSLTSGRDNEQFF TGTGCCAGCAGCTTAACTAGCGGGAGGGACAATGAGCAGTTCTTC
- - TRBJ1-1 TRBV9 CASSVRSGLMNTEAFF TGTGCCAGCAGCGTACGTTCAGGCTTAATGAACACTGAAGCTTTCTTT
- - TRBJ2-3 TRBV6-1 CASRYREDTQYF TGTGCCAGCAGATACAGGGAAGATACGCAGTATTTT
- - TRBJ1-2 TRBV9 CASNPMEGGYGYTF TGTGCCAGCAACCCCATGGAGGGAGGCTATGGCTACACCTTC
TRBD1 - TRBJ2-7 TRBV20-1 CSARSRTGGVYEQYF TGCAGTGCTAGATCCCGGACAGGGGGTGTCTACGAGCAGTACTTC
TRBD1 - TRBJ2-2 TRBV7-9 CASSSETGATGELFF TGTGCCAGCAGTAGCGAGACAGGGGCGACCGGGGAGCTGTTTTTT
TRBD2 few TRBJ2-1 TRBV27 CASSLSIGRALGSEQFF TGTGCCAGCAGTTTATCGATCGGGAGGGCCCTAGGAAGTGAGCAGTTCTTC
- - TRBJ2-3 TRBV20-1 CSARAQGWYTQYF TGCAGTGCTAGAGCACAGGGTTGGTATACGCAGTATTTT
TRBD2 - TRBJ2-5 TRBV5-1 CASSLTGGDEQETQYF TGCGCCAGCAGCTTGACGGGGGGGGACGAGCAAGAGACCCAGTACTTC
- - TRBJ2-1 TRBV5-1 CASSLGGRDHNEQSF TGCGCCAGCAGCTTGGGGGGCAGGGATCACAATGAGCAGTCCTTC
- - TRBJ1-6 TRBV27 CASSPGQNSPLHF TGTGCCAGCAGTCCCGGACAGAATTCACCCCTCCACTTT
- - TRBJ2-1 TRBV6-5 CASSPDSFYNEQFF TGTGCCAGCAGCCCCGACTCGTTCTACAATGAGCAGTTCTTC
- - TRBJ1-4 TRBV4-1 CASSHVTPGEKLFF TGCGCCAGCAGCCATGTTACGCCCGGTGAAAAACTGTTTTTT
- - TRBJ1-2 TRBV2 CASSLGPSSYGYTF TGTGCCAGCAGTTTGGGACCGTCAAGCTATGGCTACACCTTC
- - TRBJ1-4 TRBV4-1 CASSQAPRRGSSEKLFF TGCGCCAGCAGCCAAGCCCCCCGCAGGGGAAGTAGTGAAAAACTGTTTTTT
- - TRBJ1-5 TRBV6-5 CASKAGAASNQPQHF TGTGCCAGCAAAGCTGGGGCCGCTAGCAATCAGCCCCAGCATTTT
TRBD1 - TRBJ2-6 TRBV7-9 CASSLWDRGANVLTF TGTGCCAGCAGCTTATGGGACAGGGGGGCCAACGTCCTGACTTTC
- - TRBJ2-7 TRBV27 CASTISRDSYEQYF TGTGCCAGCACCATCAGCAGGGACTCCTACGAGCAGTACTTC
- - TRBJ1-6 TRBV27 CASSPWGLNSPLHF TGTGCCAGCAGCCCTTGGGGGTTGAATTCACCCCTCCACTTT
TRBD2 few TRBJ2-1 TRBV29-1 CSVSGLAPNEQFF TGCAGCGTTTCCGGACTAGCACCCAATGAGCAGTTCTTC
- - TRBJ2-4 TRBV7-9 CASSLGAGNIQYF TGTGCCAGCAGCTTAGGGGCAGGAAACATTCAGTACTTC
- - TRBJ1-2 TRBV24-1 CATSDLEDIDNNFYGYTF TGTGCCACCAGTGATTTGGAGGACATCGACAACAACTTCTATGGCTACACCTTC
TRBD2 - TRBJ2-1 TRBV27 CAIGLAYNEQFF TGTGCCATCGGACTAGCTTACAATGAGCAGTTCTTC
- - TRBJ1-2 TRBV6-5 CASSDTPCSGYGYTF TGTGCCAGCAGCGACACACCTTGCTCGGGCTATGGCTACACCTTC
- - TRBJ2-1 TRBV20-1 CSARPAYSYNEQFF TGCAGTGCTAGACCCGCTTACTCCTACAATGAGCAGTTCTTC
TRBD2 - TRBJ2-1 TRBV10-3 CAISVEGAGGGYEQFF TGTGCCATCAGTGTCGAAGGAGCGGGGGGGGGCTATGAGCAGTTCTTC
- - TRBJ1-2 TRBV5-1 CASSSTTYGYTF TGCGCCAGCAGCTCGACTACCTATGGCTACACCTTC
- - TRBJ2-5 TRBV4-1 CASSQQLQETQYF TGCGCCAGCAGCCAACAGCTCCAAGAGACCCAGTACTTC
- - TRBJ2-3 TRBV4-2 CASSQIRGTQYF TGTGCCAGCAGCCAAATTAGGGGTACGCAGTATTTT
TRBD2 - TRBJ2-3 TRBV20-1 CSAIKREWADTQYF TGCAGTGCTATTAAGCGGGAGTGGGCAGATACGCAGTATTTT
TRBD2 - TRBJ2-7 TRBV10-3 CAISDAAGSYEQYF TGTGCCATCAGTGATGCAGCGGGGTCCTACGAGCAGTACTTC
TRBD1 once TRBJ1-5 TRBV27 CASSLIGGGQPQHF TGTGCCAGCAGTTTAATAGGGGGCGGGCAGCCCCAGCATTTT
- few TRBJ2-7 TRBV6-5 CASTGAGRSEQYF TGTGCCAGCACCGGAGCAGGGAGGAGTGAGCAGTACTTC
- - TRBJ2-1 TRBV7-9 CASSPLGEGYEQFF TGTGCCAGCAGCCCCCTGGGAGAGGGCTATGAGCAGTTCTTC
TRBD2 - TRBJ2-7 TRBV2 CASDKSGGPTYEQYF TGTGCCAGCGATAAGAGCGGGGGCCCTACCTACGAGCAGTACTTC
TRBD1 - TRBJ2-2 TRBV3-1 CASSQAGQGLIRTGELFF TGTGCCAGCAGCCAAGCCGGACAGGGTCTTATCAGGACCGGGGAGCTGTTTTTT
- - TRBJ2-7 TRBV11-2 CAGSPRVLGETKYF TGTGCCGGCAGCCCGCGTGTCCTGGGAGAGACCAAGTACTTC
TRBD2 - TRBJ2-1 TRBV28 CASSLYLAGSYNEQFF TGTGCCAGCAGTTTATATCTAGCGGGCTCCTACAATGAGCAGTTCTTC
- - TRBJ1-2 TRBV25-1 CASSDWARNNGYTF TGTGCCAGCAGTGATTGGGCCAGAAACAATGGCTACACCTTC
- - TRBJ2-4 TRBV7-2 CATSPSVAKNIQYF TGTGCCACCTCTCCGTCTGTAGCCAAAAACATTCAGTACTTC
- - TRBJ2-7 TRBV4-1 CASSLVYGSGSYEQYF TGCGCCAGCAGCCTCGTGTACGGCTCGGGCTCCTACGAGCAGTACTTC
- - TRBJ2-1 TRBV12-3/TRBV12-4 CASSPVGAGVPNEQFF TGTGCCAGCAGTCCCGTGGGGGCGGGAGTACCCAATGAGCAGTTCTTC
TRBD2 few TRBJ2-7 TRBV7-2 CASSFRLAASYEQYF TGTGCCAGCAGCTTTCGACTAGCGGCCTCCTACGAGCAGTACTTC
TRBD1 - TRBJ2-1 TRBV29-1 CSVDDRDNEQFF TGCAGCGTTGATGACAGGGACAATGAGCAGTTCTTC
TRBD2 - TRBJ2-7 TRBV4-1 CASSQGGLVPLEQYF TGCGCCAGCAGCCAAGGGGGACTAGTCCCCTTGGAGCAGTACTTC
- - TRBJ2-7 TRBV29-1 CSIRQAYEQYF TGCAGCATCCGACAGGCCTACGAGCAGTACTTC
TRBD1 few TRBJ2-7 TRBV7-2 CASRPSRGLGDEQYF TGTGCCAGCAGACCTTCTAGGGGGCTGGGTGACGAGCAGTACTTC
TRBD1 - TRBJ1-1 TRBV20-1 CSARVPTGVQTEAFF TGCAGTGCTAGAGTCCCGACAGGGGTTCAAACTGAAGCTTTCTTT
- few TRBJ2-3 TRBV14 CASSQWSSTDTQYF TGTGCCAGCAGCCAATGGTCGTCCACAGATACGCAGTATTTT
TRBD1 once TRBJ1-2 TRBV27 CASSPGTGRGLNYGYTF TGTGCCAGCAGTCCCGGGACAGGGAGGGGGCTTAACTATGGCTACACCTTC
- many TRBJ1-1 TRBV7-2 CASSLQGGNTEAFF TGTGCCAGCAGCTTACAGGGAGGAAACACTGAAGCTTTCTTT
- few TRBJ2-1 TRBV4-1 CASSLLRVYNEQFF TGCGCCAGCAGCCTCCTACGCGTGTACAATGAGCAGTTCTTC
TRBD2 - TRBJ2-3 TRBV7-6 CASSSLAGGRADTQYF TGTGCCAGCAGCTCATTAGCGGGAGGGCGGGCAGATACGCAGTATTTT
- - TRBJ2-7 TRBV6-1 CASSANLHYEQYF TGTGCCAGCAGTGCTAACCTTCACTACGAGCAGTACTTC
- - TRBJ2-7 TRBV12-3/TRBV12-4 CASRQGVIYEQYF TGTGCCAGCAGGCAGGGTGTTATCTACGAGCAGTACTTC
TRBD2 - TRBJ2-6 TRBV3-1 CASSPKPGLPLHHSGANVLTF TGTGCCAGCAGCCCAAAACCGGGACTACCCTTACACCACTCTGGGGCCAACGTCCTGACTTTC
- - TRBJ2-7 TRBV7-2 CASSPGYSSGDEQYF TGTGCCAGCAGCCCGGGATACAGTAGTGGCGACGAGCAGTACTTC
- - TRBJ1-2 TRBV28 CASSPQVPGGYTF TGTGCCAGCAGTCCACAGGTGCCCGGGGGCTACACCTTC
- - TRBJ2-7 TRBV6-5 CASRGTKGVSEQYF TGTGCCAGCAGGGGGACTAAGGGGGTAAGCGAGCAGTACTTC